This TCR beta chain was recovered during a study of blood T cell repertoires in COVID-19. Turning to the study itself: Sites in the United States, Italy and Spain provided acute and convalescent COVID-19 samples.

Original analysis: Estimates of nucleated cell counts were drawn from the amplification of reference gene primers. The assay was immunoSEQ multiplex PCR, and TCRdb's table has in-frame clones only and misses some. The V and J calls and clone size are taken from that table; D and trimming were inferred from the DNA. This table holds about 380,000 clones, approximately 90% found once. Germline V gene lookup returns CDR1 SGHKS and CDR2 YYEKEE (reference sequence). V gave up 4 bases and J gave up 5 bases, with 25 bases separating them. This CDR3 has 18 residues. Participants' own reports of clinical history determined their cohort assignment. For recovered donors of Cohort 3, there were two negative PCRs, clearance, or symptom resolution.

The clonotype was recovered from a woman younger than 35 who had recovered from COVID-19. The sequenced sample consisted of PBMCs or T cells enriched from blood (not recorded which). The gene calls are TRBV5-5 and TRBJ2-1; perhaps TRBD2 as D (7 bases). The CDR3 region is CASSHGPPGGTSNNEQFF. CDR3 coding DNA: TGTGCCAGCAGCCATGGTCCGCCCGGGGGGACATCTAACAATGAGCAGTTCTTC.